This T cell receptor beta chain was sequenced for a study of T-cell reconstitution after alpha-beta-depleted transplantation in children. Unique molecular identifiers were incorporated into the prepared TCRbeta library. TCRdb reprocessed the PCR reads with MiXCR, giving one entry per CDR3 protein. The sample gives approximately 640,000 distinct CDR3 sequences, approximately 16% of which show up once; approximately 1% is in the top ten. In its sample, this clonotype was seen a few times. This clonotype was sampled from a human donor who donated a stem cell graft to a child with acute myeloid leukemia. The sample in question was PBMCs from the stem cell graft donor, obtained from the stem cell graft.

CDR3 sequence reads: CASSLQGLAGVYDTGELFF. CDR3 DNA sequence: TGTGCCAGCAGCCTTCAGGGCCTAGCGGGGGTTTACGACACCGGGGAGCTGTTTTTT. The gene calls are TRBV7-3 and TRBJ2-2; 10 bases align to TRBD2. Germline loops: CDR1 SGHTA, CDR2 FQGTGA. The junction had 15 bases not matched to a gene; V was cut back by 5 bases and J by 3 bases. This CDR3 spans 19 amino acids. Drawing the rest from reference TRBV7-3 and TRBJ2-2, the complete variable domain is GAGVSQTPSNKVTEKGKYVELRCDPISGHTALYWYRQSLGQGPEFLIYFQGTGAADDSGLPNDRFFAVRPEGSVSTLKIQRTERGDSAVYLCASSLQGLAGVYDTGELFFGEGSRLTVL.